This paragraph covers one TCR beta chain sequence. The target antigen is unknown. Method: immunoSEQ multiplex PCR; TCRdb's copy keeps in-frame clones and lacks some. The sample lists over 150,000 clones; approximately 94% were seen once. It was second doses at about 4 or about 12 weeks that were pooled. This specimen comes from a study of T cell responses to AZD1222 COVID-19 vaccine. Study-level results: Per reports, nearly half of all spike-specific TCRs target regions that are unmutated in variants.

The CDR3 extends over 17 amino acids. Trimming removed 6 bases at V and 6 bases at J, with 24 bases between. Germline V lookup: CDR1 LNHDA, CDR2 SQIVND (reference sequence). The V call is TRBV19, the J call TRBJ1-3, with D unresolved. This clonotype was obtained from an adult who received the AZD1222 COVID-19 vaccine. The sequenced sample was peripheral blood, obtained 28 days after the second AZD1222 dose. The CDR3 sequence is CASRRGGYNPGVNTIYF. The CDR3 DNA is TGTGCCAGTAGGAGAGGAGGATATAATCCGGGCGTAAACACCATATATTTT.